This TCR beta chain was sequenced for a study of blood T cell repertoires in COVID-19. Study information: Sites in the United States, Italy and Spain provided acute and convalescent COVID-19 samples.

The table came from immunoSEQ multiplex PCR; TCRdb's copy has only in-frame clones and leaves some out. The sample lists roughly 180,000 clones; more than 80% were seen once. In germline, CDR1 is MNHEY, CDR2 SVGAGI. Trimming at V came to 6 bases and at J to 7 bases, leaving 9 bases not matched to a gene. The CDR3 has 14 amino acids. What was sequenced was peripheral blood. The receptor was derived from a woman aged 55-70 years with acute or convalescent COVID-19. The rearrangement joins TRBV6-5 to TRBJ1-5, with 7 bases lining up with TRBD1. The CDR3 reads CASSSTGVVQPQHF. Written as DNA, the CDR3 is TGTGCCAGCAGCTCTACAGGGGTTGTGCAGCCCCAGCATTTT.